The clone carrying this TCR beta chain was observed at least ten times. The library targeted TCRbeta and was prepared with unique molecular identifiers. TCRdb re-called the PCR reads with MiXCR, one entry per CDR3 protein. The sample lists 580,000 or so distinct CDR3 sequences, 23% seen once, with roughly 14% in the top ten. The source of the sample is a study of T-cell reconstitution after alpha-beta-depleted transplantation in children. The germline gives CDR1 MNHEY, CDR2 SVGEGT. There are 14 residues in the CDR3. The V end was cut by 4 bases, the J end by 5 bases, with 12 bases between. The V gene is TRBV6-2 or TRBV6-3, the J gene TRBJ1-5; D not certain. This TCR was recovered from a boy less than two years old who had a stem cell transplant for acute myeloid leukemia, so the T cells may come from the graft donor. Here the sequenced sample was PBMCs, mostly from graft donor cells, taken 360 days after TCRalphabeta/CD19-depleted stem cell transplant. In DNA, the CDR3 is TGTGCCAGCAGTTTAGATCTTCGAGATCAGCCCCAGCATTTT. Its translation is CASSLDLRDQPQHF.